This T cell receptor (beta chain) was identified during a study of T cell clones after liver transplantation. Trimming stripped 5 bases from V and 6 bases from J, with 12 bases between. CDR3 size: 13 residues. Germline CDR1 SGHVS, CDR2 FNYEAQ. The assay was immunoSEQ multiplex PCR, and TCRdb's table has in-frame clones only and misses some. Found here are approximately 72,000 clones, about 88% of them singletons; the top ten hold approximately 2.6%. The source material was CD4+ T cells from blood, sampled before liver transplant. V is TRBV7-6 and J is TRBJ2-3; D unresolved. The receptor was isolated from a human donor who received a liver transplant. This CDR3 reads CASSLLSPDTQYF. The CDR3 region has the DNA TGTGCCAGCAGCCTACTTTCCCCGGATACGCAGTATTTT.